This T cell receptor beta chain was recorded in a study of cytomegalovirus exposure and HLA in healthy donors. Broader study findings: The study put 150 to 200 TCR beta chains on its list as cytomegalovirus-associated.

This clone appeared once. Antigen: not known. Amplification used 60 Vbeta primers and 13 Jbeta primers. The data were produced by immunoSEQ multiplex PCR, yet TCRdb's version contains in-frame clones alone and is incomplete. The table has some 80,000 clones, 78% seen once. Trimming took 0 bases from V and 2 from J; bases not matched to a gene: 4. The CDR3 loop spans 16 amino acids. CDR1 is SGHTA, CDR2 FQGTGA, per germline. Sequencing was performed on PBMCs. The rearrangement uses TRBV7-3 and TRBJ2-1; 7 nucleotides match TRBD1. This clonotype was obtained from a man aged 40-49 years in good health and CMV-seronegative. The CDR3 DNA reads as TGTGCCAGCAGCTTAACCCGGACAGGTACCTACAATGAGCAGTTCTTC. It specifies CASSLTRTGTYNEQFF.